One and the same sample provided the 17 T cell receptor beta chains below, sequenced in a study of T cell repertoires in cytomegalovirus infection (dated by TCRdb to about 2019). Sequencing relied on an Illumina HiSeq 1500. TCRdb redid the processing of the public reads, applying fastp at Q25 and MiXCR, and retained in-frame beta chains. Every entry covers one CDR3 protein and lists the most common genes and DNA from its rows. In this sample the table shows about 490,000 distinct CDR3 sequences, 15% to 20% of which occur a single time. 20% to 30% of the sample is in the top ten clones. Material for sequencing was CD8+ T cells from PBMCs. The receptors derive from a human donor in good health (CMV status not recorded). Some clones in this sample may be carry-over from other donors' samples.

This clonotype appeared a single time. A read error may be the cause here, since a much bigger clone is one base away. The J gene is TRBJ2-1, the V gene TRBV27; TRBD2 aligns across 8 bases. The V gene's germline CDR1 is MNHEY and CDR2 SMNVEV (reference sequence). The length of the CDR3 is 15 residues. Here the CDR3 reads CTSSLYTGGPGEQFF. The CDR3 bases are TGTACCAGCAGTTTATACACGGGAGGGCCCGGTGAGCAGTTCTTC.

This clonotype was seen only a few times. The rearrangement links TRBV6-5 to TRBJ2-7, with D perhaps TRBD2 (5 bases). The V gene's germline CDR1 is MNHEY and CDR2 SVGAGI. CDR3 length equals 15 residues. V shed 0 bases and J shed 2 bases, with 11 bases lying between them. CDR3 residues: CASSYSIGRAYEQYF. For the CDR3, the DNA is TGTGCCAGCAGTTACTCGATCGGGCGGGCCTACGAGCAGTACTTC.

This clonotype was seen repeatedly, ten times or more. The V and J genes are TRBV7-3 and TRBJ2-1; D is possibly TRBD2 (6 bases). Germline assignment: CDR1 SGHTA and CDR2 FQGTGA. V was clipped by 5 bases and J by 0 bases, with 11 bases between them. This CDR3 is 15 amino acids long. CDR3 region: CASSAGLDSYNEQFF. DNA for the CDR3: TGTGCCAGCAGCGCGGGACTGGACTCCTACAATGAGCAGTTCTTC.

This clonotype was recorded many times. CDR3 sequence: CASIQDQRTRRVNTGELFF. Here the CDR3 DNA reads TGTGCCAGTATCCAGGACCAGCGGACCCGTAGGGTGAACACCGGGGAGCTGTTTTTT. The V call is TRBV2, the J call TRBJ2-2; perhaps TRBD2 as D (5 bases). Germline V gives CDR1 SNHLY, CDR2 FYNNEI. V gave up 9 bases and J gave up 1 base, with 27 bases separating them. The CDR3 covers 19 residues. Using reference TRBV2 and TRBJ2-2 for the parts outside the CDR3, the full variable domain is EPEVTQTPSHQVTQMGQEVILRCVPISNHLYFYWYRQILGQKVEFLVSFYNNEISEKSEIFDDQFSVERPDGSNFTLKIRSTKLEDSAMYFCASIQDQRTRRVNTGELFFGEGSRLTVL.

Only a few counts were recorded for this clonotype. The chain employs TRBV4-1 and TRBJ2-7; D remains ambiguous. Germline CDR1 MGHRA, CDR2 YSYEKL. CDR3 length: 17 amino acids. Deletions cut 0 bases from V and 2 bases from J, with 17 bases between. The CDR3 nucleotides are TGCGCCAGCAGCCAAGATCTCCGTCGTACACTTCCCTACGAGCAGTACTTC. It is translated as CASSQDLRRTLPYEQYF.

V gene TRBV6-6 combines with J gene TRBJ1-5, with D unclear. The CDR3 runs 17 residues. The V gene lost 2 bases and the J gene lost 3 bases, with 17 bases spanning the gap. CDR1 is MNHNY and CDR2 is SVGAGI in the germline V gene (reference sequence). Here the CDR3 reads CASSYASSLTDNQPQHF. The CDR3 DNA follows: TGTGCCAGCAGTTACGCCAGCAGCCTCACAGACAATCAGCCCCAGCATTTT.

In this sample, this clonotype turned up many times. The chain couples TRBV6-1 to TRBJ2-1, with D unresolved. Per germline, CDR1 MNHNS and CDR2 SASEGT. There are 13 residues in the CDR3. Trimming stripped 4 bases from V and 7 bases from J, with 11 bases between. In DNA, the CDR3 is TGTGCCAGCAGTGTGCTCCCTGGGAATGAGCAGTTCTTC. This codes for CASSVLPGNEQFF.

The rearrangement links TRBV5-6 to TRBJ2-6, with TRBD1 identical over 9 bases. V lost 7 bases, J lost 1 base, and 9 bases stayed unmatched. This CDR3 has 17 residues. Germline loops: CDR1 SGHDT, CDR2 YYEEEE. The CDR3 bases are TGTGCCAGCTTTTCCGGGACAGGGACGTCTGGGGCCAACGTCCTGACTTTC. It specifies CASFSGTGTSGANVLTF.

The genes are TRBV27 and TRBJ2-7, with 8 bases identical to TRBD1. Germline V gene lookup returns CDR1 MNHEY and CDR2 SMNVEV (reference sequence). The CDR3 has 12 residues. The CDR3 bases are TGTCCCCTCCCGGACAGGGTTTCCGAGCAGTACTTC. Translated, it gives CPLPDRVSEQYF.

The table lists this clonotype with a few counts. This chain connects TRBV24-1 to TRBJ2-1, with 8 positions matching TRBD2. The CDR3 has 14 residues. The V gene's germline CDR1 is KGHDR and CDR2 SFDVKD. The junction had 2 bases not matched to a gene; V was cut back by 3 bases and J by 5 bases. CDR3 protein: CATSDRGGHNEQFF. DNA of the CDR3: TGTGCCACCAGTGATCGGGGGGGCCACAATGAGCAGTTCTTC.

This clonotype has ten or more counts. The chain combines TRBV19 with TRBJ2-6, with D uncertain. Germline lookup yields CDR1 LNHDA and CDR2 SQIVND (reference sequence). V gave up 5 bases and J gave up 0 bases, with 14 bases separating them. The CDR3 extends over 17 amino acids. CDR3 DNA: TGTGCCAGTAGTGTCCCCCGTTCCTCCTCTGGGGCCAACGTCCTGACTTTC. Residues: CASSVPRSSSGANVLTF.

This chain connects TRBV10-3 to TRBJ1-1; no reliable D call. Trimming removed 3 bases at V and 1 base at J, with 6 bases between. CDR1 ENHRY and CDR2 SYGVKD come from the germline V gene. This CDR3 is 13 amino acids long. CDR3 DNA sequence: TGTGCCATCAGTGATAGGAAGAACACTGAAGCTTTCTTT. Residues: CAISDRKNTEAFF.

This clonotype was seen many times. The rearrangement joins TRBV7-9 to TRBJ1-4, with no clear D. The germline CDR1 and CDR2 sequences are SEHNR and FQNEAQ (reference sequence). The ends were cut back, 5 bases at V and 0 bases at J, with 13 bases in the middle. The CDR3 extends over 16 amino acids. The CDR3 here is CASSRSPISTNEKLFF. CDR3 nucleotide sequence: TGTGCCAGCAGCCGCAGCCCCATATCAACTAATGAAAAACTGTTTTTT.

This clonotype was seen at least ten times. The chain's CDR3 is CASSQDFDNIYNEQFF. For the CDR3, the DNA is TGCGCCAGCAGCCAAGATTTCGACAACATCTACAATGAGCAGTTCTTC. The chain uses TRBV4-1 and TRBJ2-1, with D uncertain. Germline V gene data show CDR1 as MGHRA and CDR2 as YSYEKL. V was trimmed by 0 bases and J by 3 bases, leaving 12 bases between them. CDR3 length: 16 residues.

This chain links TRBV2 with TRBJ1-5, with D perhaps matching TRBD1 (5 bases). CDR1 SNHLY and CDR2 FYNNEI come from the germline V gene. The V gene lost 3 bases and the J gene lost 9 bases, with 18 bases spanning the gap. CDR3 size: 15 residues. The CDR3 DNA is TGTGCCAGCAGTGATGGCGTCGGGGGGAGTCCGCCCCAGCATTTT. This codes for CASSDGVGGSPPQHF. Combining the CDR3 with reference TRBV2 and TRBJ1-5 gives the whole variable domain EPEVTQTPSHQVTQMGQEVILRCVPISNHLYFYWYRQILGQKVEFLVSFYNNEISEKSEIFDDQFSVERPDGSNFTLKIRSTKLEDSAMYFCASSDGVGGSPPQHFGDGTRLSIL.

This clonotype came up a few times. CDR3 region: CASRGESYEQYF. As DNA, the CDR3 is TGTGCCAGTAGAGGGGAGAGCTACGAGCAGTACTTC. The genes are TRBV19 and TRBJ2-7; D could derive from TRBD1 or TRBD2 (5 bases each). The length of the CDR3 is 12 residues. The V gene's germline CDR1 is LNHDA and CDR2 SQIVND (reference sequence). Deletions cut 6 bases from V and 3 bases from J, with 9 bases between.

The V call is TRBV12-3 or TRBV12-4, the J call TRBJ1-1; D is ambiguous. V was clipped by 1 base and J by 1 base, with 4 bases between them. The CDR3 runs 13 residues. The CDR3 DNA reads TGTGCCAGCAGTTTAGTCACGAACACTGAAGCTTTCTTT. Encoded protein: CASSLVTNTEAFF.